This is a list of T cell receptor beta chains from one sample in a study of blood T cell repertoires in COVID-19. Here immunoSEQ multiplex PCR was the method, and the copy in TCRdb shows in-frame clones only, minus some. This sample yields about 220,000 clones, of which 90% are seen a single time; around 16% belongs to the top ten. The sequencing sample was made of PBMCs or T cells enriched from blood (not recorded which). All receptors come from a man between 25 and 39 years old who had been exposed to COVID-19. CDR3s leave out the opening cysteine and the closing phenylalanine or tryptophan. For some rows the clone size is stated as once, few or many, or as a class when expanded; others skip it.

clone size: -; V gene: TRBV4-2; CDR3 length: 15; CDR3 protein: ASSQGLGGQTYNEQF
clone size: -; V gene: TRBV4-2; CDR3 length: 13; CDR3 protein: ASSQETIYTGELF
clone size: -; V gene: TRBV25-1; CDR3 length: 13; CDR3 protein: ASSEFEAGVQPQH
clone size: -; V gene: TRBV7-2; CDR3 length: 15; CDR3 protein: ASSLGVAGGPVGEQY
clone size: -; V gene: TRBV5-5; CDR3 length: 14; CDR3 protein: ASSSGTSGVNNEQF
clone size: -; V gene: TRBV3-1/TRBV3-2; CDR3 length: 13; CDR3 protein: ASAGSGGQGETQY
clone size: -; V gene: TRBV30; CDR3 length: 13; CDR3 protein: AWRLPSTALYGYT
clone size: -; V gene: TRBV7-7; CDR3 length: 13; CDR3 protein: ASSSGLAGKDEQF
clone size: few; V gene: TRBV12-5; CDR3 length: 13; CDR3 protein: ASGSGQGNTGELF
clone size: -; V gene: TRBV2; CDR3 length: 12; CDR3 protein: ASRDSRIQETQY
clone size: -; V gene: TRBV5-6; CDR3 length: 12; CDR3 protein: ASSFGRTRDEQF
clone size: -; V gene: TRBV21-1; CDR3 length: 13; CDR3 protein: ASSKKDRGNTEAF
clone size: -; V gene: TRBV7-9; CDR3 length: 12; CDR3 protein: ASSPTGGAEKLF
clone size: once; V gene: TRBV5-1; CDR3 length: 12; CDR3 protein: ASSLGRLGDTQY
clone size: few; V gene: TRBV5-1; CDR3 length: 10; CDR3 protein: ASSVRGHEQY
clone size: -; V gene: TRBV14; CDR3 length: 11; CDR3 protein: ASSQVTVGGYT
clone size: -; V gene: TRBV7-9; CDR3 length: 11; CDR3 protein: AISGLAVREQF
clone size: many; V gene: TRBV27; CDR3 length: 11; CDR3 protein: ASKGRARNEQF
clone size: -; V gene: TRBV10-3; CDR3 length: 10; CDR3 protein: AISESRETQY
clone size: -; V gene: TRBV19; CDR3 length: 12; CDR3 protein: ASSISPTSYEQY
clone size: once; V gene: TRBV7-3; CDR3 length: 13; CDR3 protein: ASSSPSETQETQY
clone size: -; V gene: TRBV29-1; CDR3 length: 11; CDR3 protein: SVEVRELYGYT
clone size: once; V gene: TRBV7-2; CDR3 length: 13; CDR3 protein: ASRMSGDFPGELF
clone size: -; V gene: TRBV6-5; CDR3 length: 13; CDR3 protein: ASSFLQGGNEKLF
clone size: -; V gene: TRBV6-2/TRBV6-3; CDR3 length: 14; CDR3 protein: ASSYSASGSGNTIY
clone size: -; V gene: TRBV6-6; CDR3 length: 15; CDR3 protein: ASSPGTQGLRNQPQH
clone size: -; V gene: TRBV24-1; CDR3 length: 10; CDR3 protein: ATSLAGGELF
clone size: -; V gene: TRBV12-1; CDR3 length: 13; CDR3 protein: ASSPGTPGTGELF
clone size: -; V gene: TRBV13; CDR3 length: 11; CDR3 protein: ASSPDTTGELF
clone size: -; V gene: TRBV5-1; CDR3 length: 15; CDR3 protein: ASSAPWGQVGNTEAF
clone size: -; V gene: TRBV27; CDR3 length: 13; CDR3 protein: ASSFQRGGQDTQY
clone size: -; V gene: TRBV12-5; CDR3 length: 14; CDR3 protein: ASGFQQGSGKTEAF
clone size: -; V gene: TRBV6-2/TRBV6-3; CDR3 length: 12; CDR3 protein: ASSYGADNYGYT
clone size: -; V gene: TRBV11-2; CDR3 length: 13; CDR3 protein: ASSLEGARYNEQF
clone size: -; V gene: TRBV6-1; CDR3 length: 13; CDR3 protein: ASSFIQGSDSPLH
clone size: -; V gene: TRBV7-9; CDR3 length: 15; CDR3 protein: ASSEPALGHQFGELF
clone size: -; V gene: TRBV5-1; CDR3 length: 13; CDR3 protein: ASSLGPTGNTEAF
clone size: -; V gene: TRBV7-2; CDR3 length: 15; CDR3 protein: ASSSGLAGDLTGELF
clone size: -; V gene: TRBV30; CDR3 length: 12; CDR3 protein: AWSKTSYQETQY
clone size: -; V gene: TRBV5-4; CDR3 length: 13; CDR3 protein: ASSRRTSGGDEQY
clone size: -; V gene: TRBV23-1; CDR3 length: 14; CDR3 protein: ASSQCRTGNDSPLH
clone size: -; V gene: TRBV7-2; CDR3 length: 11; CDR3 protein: ASSLVSGYGYT
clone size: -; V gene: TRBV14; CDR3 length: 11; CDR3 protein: ASSQDLSGVQF
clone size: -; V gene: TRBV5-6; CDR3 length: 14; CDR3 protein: ASSLAGGGFTDTQY
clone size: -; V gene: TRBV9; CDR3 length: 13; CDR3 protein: ASSVNPSSGQPQH